The clone carrying this T cell receptor (beta chain) was observed at least ten times. TCRdb used MiXCR to reprocess the RT-PCR reads, holding one entry per CDR3 protein. The table records fewer than 800,000 distinct CDR3 sequences, around 14% of them present only once. The ends were cut back, 6 bases at V and 0 bases at J, with 15 bases in the middle. The CDR3 covers 14 residues. Germline CDR1 is DFQATT and CDR2 is SNEGSKA (reference sequence). This clonotype originated in a female donor in good health, serving as a healthy control. The sequencing sample was made of memory CD4+ T cells from blood. The chain employs TRBV20-1 and TRBJ2-7, with unresolved D. CDR3 sequence (DNA): TGCAGTGCCCCGGTCGGCGAGAGCTCCTACGAGCAGTACTTC. This encodes CSAPVGESSYEQYF.